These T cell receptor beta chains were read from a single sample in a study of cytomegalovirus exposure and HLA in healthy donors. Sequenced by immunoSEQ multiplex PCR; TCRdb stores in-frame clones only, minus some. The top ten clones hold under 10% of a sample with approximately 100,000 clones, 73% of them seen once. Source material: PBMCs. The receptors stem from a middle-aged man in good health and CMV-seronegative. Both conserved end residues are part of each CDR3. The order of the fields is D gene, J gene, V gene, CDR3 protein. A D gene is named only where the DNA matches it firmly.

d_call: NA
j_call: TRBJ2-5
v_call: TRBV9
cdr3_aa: CASSVGGADQETQYF

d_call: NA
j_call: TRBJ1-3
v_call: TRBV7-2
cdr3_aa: CASSPVASGNTIYF

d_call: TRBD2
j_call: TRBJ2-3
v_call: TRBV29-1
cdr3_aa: CSVAGGLTDTQYF

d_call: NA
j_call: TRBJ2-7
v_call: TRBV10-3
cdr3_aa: CAIRTILAYEQYF

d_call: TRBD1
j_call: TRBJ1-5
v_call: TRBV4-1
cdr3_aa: CASSLRGGQGLDSNQPQHF

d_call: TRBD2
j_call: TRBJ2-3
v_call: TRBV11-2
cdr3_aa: CASGLAGTDTQYF

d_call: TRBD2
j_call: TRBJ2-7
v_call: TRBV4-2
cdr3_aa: CASSQAGGGEQYF

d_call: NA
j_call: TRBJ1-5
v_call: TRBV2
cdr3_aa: CASSLQGSNQPQHF

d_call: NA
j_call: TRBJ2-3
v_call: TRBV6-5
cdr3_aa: CASRSSSDTQYF

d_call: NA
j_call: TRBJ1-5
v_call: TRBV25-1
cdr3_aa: CASSEGRDRQPQHF

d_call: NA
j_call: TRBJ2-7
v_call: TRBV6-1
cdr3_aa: CAISGSDEQYF

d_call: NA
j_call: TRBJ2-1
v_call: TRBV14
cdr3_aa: CASRKRGSPAYNEQFF

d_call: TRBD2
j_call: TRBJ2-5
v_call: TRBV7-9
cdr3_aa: CASRRGGAETQYF

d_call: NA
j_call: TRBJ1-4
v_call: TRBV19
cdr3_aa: CASSIARGEKLFF

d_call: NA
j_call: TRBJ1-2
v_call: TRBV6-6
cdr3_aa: CASSYGGNYGYTF

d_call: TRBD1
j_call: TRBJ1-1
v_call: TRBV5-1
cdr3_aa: CASFGQGGLRAFF

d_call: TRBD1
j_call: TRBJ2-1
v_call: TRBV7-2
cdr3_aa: CASSFTLGTGSTDEQFF

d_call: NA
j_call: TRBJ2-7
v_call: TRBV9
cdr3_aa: CASSVGGGATYEQYF